The sequence of this TCR beta chain was determined in a study of glioma-infiltrating T cells after dendritic cell vaccination. Findings of the study overall: The cohort had few patients with full blood and tumor sets.

The PCR used 60 V beta and 13 J beta primers. Generated by immunoSEQ multiplex PCR, the TCRdb table keeps only in-frame clones and is missing some. The sample contains more than 95,000 clones, 90% of which appear only once. On this clone: Antigen: not known.

Time point specified: after dendritic cell vaccination, including at tumor progression/relapse. V shed 3 bases, J shed 2 bases, and the junction held 5 bases outside the gene matches. The V gene's germline CDR1 is SGDLS and CDR2 YYNGEE. This CDR3 comprises 15 residues. The clonotype was recovered from a human donor with glioblastoma. The chain employs TRBV9 and TRBJ2-3, with 8 positions matching TRBD2. The input for sequencing was blood, taken after dendritic cell vaccination. CDR3 DNA: TGTGCCAGCAGCGCATCTAGCGGGCTCACAGATACGCAGTATTTT. Protein sequence: CASSASSGLTDTQYF.